One and the same sample provided the 31 T cell receptor beta chains below, sequenced in a study of T cells in Graves' hyperthyroidism and ophthalmopathy. Amplified TCR beta CDR3 regions came from RNA transcripts. RT-PCR in the first round (using the HTBI primer set) targeted the TCR CDR3. In TCRdb, the multiplex PCR reads were re-called with MiXCR into one record per CDR3 protein. This table holds about 690,000 distinct CDR3 sequences, 17% found once. Sequencing was done on a sample of blood. These receptors all come from a man aged 50 to 59 with Graves' hyperthyroidism.

Only a few counts were recorded for this clonotype. The genes are TRBV15 and TRBJ2-6; TRBD1 aligns across 11 bases. Germline CDR1 is LNHNV and CDR2 is YYDKDF (reference sequence). The CDR3 contains 18 residues. Trimming at V came to 4 bases and at J to 0 bases, leaving 5 bases not matched to a gene. Here the CDR3 reads CATSMDRGRGSGANVLTF. Here the CDR3 DNA reads TGTGCCACCAGCATGGACAGGGGGCGCGGCTCTGGGGCCAACGTCCTGACTTTC.

This clonotype was detected only a few times. The rearrangement uses TRBV7-9 and TRBJ2-3, with D hard to call. Trimming shortened V by 0 bases and J by 0 bases, and 16 bases separated the two germline ends. Per germline, CDR1 SEHNR and CDR2 FQNEAQ (reference sequence). This CDR3 contains 18 residues. Written as DNA, the CDR3 is TGTGCCAGCAGCTTAGCAGTCACTACCTCGAAAAGCACAGATACGCAGTATTTT. This translates into CASSLAVTTSKSTDTQYF.

With regard to this clonotype: A much bigger clone sits one base away, suggesting this may be a read error. The V gene is TRBV5-1, the J gene TRBJ2-1; D possibly matches TRBD1 or TRBD2 (6 bases each). V gave up 4 bases and J gave up 8 bases, with 16 bases separating them. The length of the CDR3 is 14 residues. The germline V gene encodes CDR1 SGHRS and CDR2 YFSETQ. The DNA for the CDR3 is TGCGCCAGCAGCCCGGGACTGGGGGCCGATGAGCAGTTCTTC. Its translation: CASSPGLGADEQFF.

CDR3 amino acids: CASMGAGVSYEQYF. CDR3 bases: TGTGCCAGCATGGGGGCAGGGGTCTCCTACGAGCAGTACTTC. This chain uses TRBV6-1 with TRBJ2-7; maybe TRBD1 (6 bases). The V gene's germline CDR1 is MNHNS and CDR2 SASEGT. V was clipped by 7 bases and J by 0 bases, with 13 bases between them. CDR3 length: 14 amino acids.

This clonotype was picked up a small number of times. V gene TRBV28 combines with J gene TRBJ2-1; weak D call: TRBD2 (5 bases). Trimming left V 5 bases short and J 6 bases short, with 17 bases between. The CDR3 spans 15 residues. CDR1 is MDHEN and CDR2 is SYDVKM in the germline V gene. CDR3 sequence (DNA): TGTGCCAGCAGTCGACCCTTGGGCCGGGGCAATGAGCAGTTCTTC. Its protein is CASSRPLGRGNEQFF.

The chain is built from TRBV4-3 and TRBJ2-3; TRBD2 agrees at 9 bases. Germline CDR1 and CDR2: LGHNA and YSLEER. V lost 4 bases, J lost 4 bases, and 9 bases stayed unmatched. There are 16 residues in the CDR3. The CDR3 bases are TGCGCCAGCAGCCTCCTCGGGGCTAGCGGGGCAGATACGCAGTATTTT. Translated: CASSLLGASGADTQYF.

This clonotype was observed a few times. The gene calls are TRBV4-1 and TRBJ2-2; the D is unclear. CDR1 MGHRA and CDR2 YSYEKL come from the germline V gene. The V end was cut by 1 base, the J end by 4 bases, with 7 bases between. CDR3 length: 14 residues. The CDR3 region has the DNA TGCGCCAGCAGCCAAGGATCTTTCACCGGGGAGCTGTTTTTT. Translating gives CASSQGSFTGELFF.

This clonotype was seen at least ten times. This chain links TRBV5-6 with TRBJ2-2; no clear D. V lost 0 bases and J 4 bases, leaving 13 bases between the germline ends. CDR1 and CDR2 from the germline V gene are SGHDT and YYEEEE. The length of the CDR3 is 16 residues. The CDR3 DNA follows: TGTGCCAGCAGCTTGGAAGGCAGCTGGGGCACCGGGGAGCTGTTTTTT. It translates to CASSLEGSWGTGELFF.

This chain uses TRBV20-1 with TRBJ1-1, with 10 bases matching TRBD1. The germline CDR1 and CDR2 sequences are DFQATT and SNEGSKA (reference sequence). The CDR3 has 18 amino acids. The ends lost 0 bases at V and 3 bases at J; junction bases unmatched: 13. The chain's CDR3 is CSARDWSGTGDSYTEAFF. The CDR3 DNA reads TGCAGTGCTAGAGATTGGTCAGGGACAGGGGATAGTTACACTGAAGCTTTCTTT.

Ten or more counts support this clonotype. The chain recombines TRBV7-3 with TRBJ2-2; the match to TRBD2 covers 9 bases. The junction had 6 bases not matched to a gene; V was cut back by 2 bases and J by 2 bases. Germline assignment: CDR1 SGHTA and CDR2 FQGTGA. This CDR3 is built from 17 residues. In DNA form, the CDR3 reads TGTGCCAGCAGCTTATTATATGGGACTAGCAACACCGGGGAGCTGTTTTTT. This gives the protein CASSLLYGTSNTGELFF.

This clonotype occurred many times. The chain has TRBV7-9 and TRBJ2-2, with 10 positions matching TRBD1. In germline, CDR1 is SEHNR, CDR2 FQNEAQ (reference sequence). V gave up 5 bases and J gave up 3 bases; unmatched junction bases: 6. The CDR3 runs 16 residues. For the CDR3, the DNA is TGTGCCAGCAGCCCCAGGACAGGGGGAGACACCGGGGAGCTGTTTTTT. It specifies CASSPRTGGDTGELFF.

This clonotype has at least ten counts. The genes are TRBV2 and TRBJ2-1, with a possible D match to TRBD1 (5 bases). This CDR3 is built from 15 residues. Germline loops: CDR1 SNHLY, CDR2 FYNNEI. V lost 7 bases, J lost 1 base, and 14 bases lay in between. The CDR3 protein is CASMAGWISYNEQFF. The CDR3 DNA reads as TGTGCCAGCATGGCAGGGTGGATTTCCTACAATGAGCAGTTCTTC.

V and J are TRBV5-6 and TRBJ1-1; D unclear. V lost 4 bases and J lost 2, with 15 bases in between. The CDR3 extends over 15 amino acids. Germline values: CDR1 SGHDT, CDR2 YYEEEE. CDR3 residues: CASSELPWGNTEAFF. DNA for the CDR3: TGTGCCAGCAGCGAGCTCCCGTGGGGAAACACTGAAGCTTTCTTT. Based on the CDR3 plus reference TRBV5-6 and TRBJ1-1, the full variable domain is DAGVTQSPTHLIKTRGQQVTLRCSPKSGHDTVSWYQQALGQGPQFIFQYYEEEERQRGNFPDRFSGHQFPNYSSELNVNALLLGDSALYLCASSELPWGNTEAFFGQGTRLTVV.

This chain links TRBV3-1 with TRBJ1-3, with TRBD1 matching 8 bases. Germline CDR1 and CDR2: LGHDT and YNNKEL (reference sequence). Germline trimming cut 4 bases from V and 4 bases from J; bases unmatched to any gene: 9. The CDR3 runs to 16 residues. CDR3 in DNA: TGTGCCAGCAGCCTTGCGACAGGGGAAGCAGGAAACACCATATATTTT. This gives the protein CASSLATGEAGNTIYF. The full variable domain, completed using reference TRBV3-1 and TRBJ1-3, is DTAVSQTPKYLVTQMGNDKSIKCEQNLGHDTMYWYKQDSKKFLKIMFSYNNKELIINETVPNRFSPKSPDKAHLNLHINSLELGDSAVYFCASSLATGEAGNTIYFGEGSWLTVV.

The V and J genes are TRBV28 and TRBJ2-7; 7 bases line up with TRBD2. The germline V gene encodes CDR1 MDHEN and CDR2 SYDVKM. The V and J ends lost 8 bases and 3 bases, in that order; junction bases with no gene match: 7. CDR3 length: 13 residues. CDR3 residues: CASYSREDYEQYF. The CDR3 region has the DNA TGTGCCAGCTACAGCCGGGAGGACTACGAGCAGTACTTC.

This clonotype was seen more than once but under ten times. This chain links TRBV12-3 or TRBV12-4 with TRBJ1-2; TRBD1 matches at 10 bases. The ends lost 4 bases at V and 7 bases at J; junction bases unmatched: 15. The CDR3 sequence is 17 residues long. The CDR3 nucleotides read TGTGCCAGCAGTTCTCGGATAATTACCCGGGACAGGGGTGGCTACACCTTC. This codes for CASSSRIITRDRGGYTF.

This CDR3 is CASSDGDQPQHF. For the CDR3, the DNA is TGTGCCAGCAGCGACGGGGATCAGCCCCAGCATTTT. This sequence joins TRBV25-1 and TRBJ1-5; D not resolved. The CDR3 has 12 residues. Germline assignment: CDR1 MGHDK and CDR2 SYGVNS. Trimming shortened V by 6 bases and J by 5 bases, and 8 bases separated the two germline ends.

This clonotype was picked up one time. The chain recombines TRBV27 with TRBJ1-2; D perhaps matches TRBD1 (5 bases). This CDR3 comprises 13 residues. CDR1 is MNHEY, CDR2 SMNVEV, per germline (reference sequence). With 7 bases removed from V and 1 base from J, the gap between germline ends came to 10 bases. CDR3 nucleotide sequence: TGTGCCAGCACGGGGGACGTTAACTATGGCTACACCTTC. Translating it yields CASTGDVNYGYTF.

A note on this clonotype: This may arise from a read error, as a much more abundant clone is one base away. The chain uses TRBV7-2 and TRBJ2-1, with no clear D. Germline V lookup: CDR1 SGHTA, CDR2 FQGNSA. Trimming removed 5 bases from V and 8 bases from J, with 13 bases in between. The CDR3 has 13 amino acids. CDR3 DNA sequence: TGTGCCAGCAGCGTAAGGCCATATGATGAGCAGTTCTTC. It encodes CASSVRPYDEQFF.

This clonotype was found a few times. The rearrangement joins TRBV28 to TRBJ1-4; 7 bases match TRBD1. The CDR3 contains 15 residues. The trim removed 3 bases at V and 7 bases at J, leaving 8 bases unmatched. The germline gives CDR1 MDHEN, CDR2 SYDVKM. CDR3 sequence (DNA): TGTGCCAGCAGTTTCCGTGACAGGGATGCTGAAAAACTGTTTTTT. Protein sequence: CASSFRDRDAEKLFF.

This clonotype was counted many times. This chain uses TRBV12-5 with TRBJ2-1; D unclear. Trimming stripped 6 bases from V and 4 bases from J, with 10 bases between. The CDR3 extends over 13 amino acids. Looked up from germline, CDR1 is LGHNT and CDR2 is FRNRAP. In DNA, the CDR3 is TGTGCTAGTGGCCACCCTAGGTACAATGAGCAGTTCTTC. This encodes CASGHPRYNEQFF.

This clonotype was seen at least ten times. The chain carries TRBV11-2 and TRBJ2-7, with 11 bases identical to TRBD1. The CDR3 has 16 amino acids. Germline V CDR1 and CDR2: SGHAT, FQNNGV. Trimming took 5 bases from V and 3 from J; bases not matched to a gene: 9. The chain's CDR3 is CASSLTPGTGGYEQYF. The CDR3 DNA reads as TGTGCCAGCAGCCTCACGCCAGGGACAGGGGGCTACGAGCAGTACTTC. Supplemented by reference TRBV11-2 and TRBJ2-7, the full variable domain reads EAGVAQSPRYKIIEKRQSVAFWCNPISGHATLYWYQQILGQGPKLLIQFQNNGVVDDSQLPKDRFSAERLKGVDSTLKIQPAKLEDSAVYLCASSLTPGTGGYEQYFGPGTRLTVT.

This clonotype showed up many times. The V call is TRBV7-8, the J call TRBJ1-2, with D possibly being TRBD1 (5 bases). From germline, CDR1 is SGHVS and CDR2 FQNEAQ. This CDR3 is built from 13 residues. V was shortened by 5 bases and J by 7 bases, with 14 bases between the two germline ends. This CDR3 is CASSQPGNIGYTF. As DNA, the CDR3 is TGTGCCAGCAGCCAACCAGGGAATATTGGCTACACCTTC.

At least ten counts were recorded for this clonotype. The chain links TRBV11-1 to TRBJ1-2, with D possibly matching TRBD1 (5 bases). This CDR3 contains 14 residues. Per the germline V gene, CDR1 is SGHAT and CDR2 is FQDESV (reference sequence). Trimming removed 5 bases from V and 4 bases from J, with 14 bases in between. CDR3 amino acids: CASSPGTYRYGYTF. In DNA form, the CDR3 reads TGTGCCAGCAGCCCCGGGACTTACCGCTATGGCTACACCTTC.

V is TRBV4-3 and J is TRBJ1-1, with D unresolved. In germline, CDR1 is LGHNA, CDR2 YSLEER. Trimming removed 0 bases from V and 4 bases from J, with 12 bases in between. This CDR3 has 15 amino acids. The CDR3 region has the DNA TGCGCCAGCAGCCAAGACAGATGGCCTAGCACTGAAGCTTTCTTT. It is translated as CASSQDRWPSTEAFF.

J is TRBJ2-5 and V is TRBV30; 9 positions agree with TRBD2. The CDR3 is 12 residues long. The junction had 8 bases not matched to a gene; V was cut back by 8 bases and J by 7 bases. CDR1 is GTSNPN, CDR2 SVGIG, per germline (reference sequence). The CDR3 sequence: CAGDSGSLTQYF. CDR3 sequence (DNA): TGTGCCGGTGATAGCGGGAGTTTGACCCAGTACTTC.

The chain is built from TRBV18 and TRBJ1-6; tentatively, D is TRBD1 (6 bases). V lost 5 bases and J lost 9, with 11 bases in between. This CDR3 contains 13 residues. The germline CDR1 and CDR2 sequences are KGHSH and LQKENI. The CDR3 sequence: CASSAGAFSPLHF. The CDR3 nucleotides read TGTGCCAGCTCAGCAGGGGCCTTTTCACCCCTCCACTTT.

This clonotype was detected only once. A read error may explain this, as a much larger clone is one base away. The rearrangement links TRBV7-2 to TRBJ2-1; D assignment may be TRBD1 or TRBD2 (6 bases each). The CDR3 has 15 amino acids. Germline V gene data show CDR1 as SGHTA and CDR2 as FQGNSA. In DNA form, the CDR3 reads TGTGCCAGCAGCTTAGGGGGGGCGGGAAACAATGAGCAGTGCTTC. The encoded protein is CASSLGGAGNNEQCF.

This clonotype showed up many times. The chain has TRBV20-1 and TRBJ1-1, with D possibly matching TRBD1 (6 bases). The CDR3 length is 13 residues. Germline V lookup: CDR1 DFQATT, CDR2 SNEGSKA (reference sequence). V lost 6 bases and J 1 base, leaving 12 bases between the germline ends. In DNA form, the CDR3 reads TGCAGTGCAGCGACAGGCCCGAACACTGAAGCTTTCTTT. Amino acids: CSAATGPNTEAFF.

At least ten counts were recorded for this clonotype. The chain combines TRBV2 with TRBJ1-5; 9 nucleotides align to TRBD1. Germline CDR1 SNHLY, CDR2 FYNNEI. V lost 5 bases, J lost 3 bases, and 2 bases stayed unmatched. This CDR3 is 14 amino acids long. CDR3 coding DNA: TGTGCCAGCAGTCGGACAGGGGCCAATCAGCCCCAGCATTTT. Its translation: CASSRTGANQPQHF. Using reference TRBV2 and TRBJ1-5 for the parts outside the CDR3, the full variable domain is EPEVTQTPSHQVTQMGQEVILRCVPISNHLYFYWYRQILGQKVEFLVSFYNNEISEKSEIFDDQFSVERPDGSNFTLKIRSTKLEDSAMYFCASSRTGANQPQHFGDGTRLSIL.

The table lists this clonotype with many counts. CDR3 sequence (DNA): TGTGCCAGCAGCCCGAGCAGTTATTACGAGCAGTACTTC. Translating it yields CASSPSSYYEQYF. The chain combines TRBV14 with TRBJ2-7; D not certain. The V end lost 4 bases, the J end lost 4 bases, and 11 bases lay between the germline ends. Germline CDR1 and CDR2: SGHDN and FVKESK. The length of the CDR3 is 13 residues.